This T cell receptor beta chain was profiled in a study of cytomegalovirus exposure and HLA in healthy donors (TCRdb year 2017). Some background on the complete study: An earlier analysis of some 620 of the donors reported over 250 Gb of sequence data and around 110 million unique TCR beta sequences obtained from roughly 180 million T cells. An early release covering roughly 600 HLA-typed donors comprised around 300 gigabases of sequencing data and tens of millions of unique TCR sequences. Of the 300 to 400 genotyped donors, approximately 83% fell in the genetic ancestry cluster associated with self-reported Caucasian donors. The study aimed to test whether signatures of past pathogen exposure could be identified by cataloging public T cell receptors. The study profiled the T cell repertoires of 500 to 800 subjects by immunosequencing and related them to cytomegalovirus serostatus. Along with the approximately 650-subject first cohort, a separate validation cohort of over a hundred different subjects was used. To predict cytomegalovirus infection status, the study brought together high-throughput TCR immunosequencing, statistical association of individual TCRs with disease status, and machine learning. A later analysis re-analyzed previously published TCR beta repertoires from 666 donors and added high-resolution HLA genotyping to study TCR occurrence patterns. The later analysis used no new phenotypic data to find candidate immune exposures, relying instead on TCR beta sequences and their occurrence across donors. An earlier analysis of around 580 of the donors used high-throughput TCR beta sequencing to judge whether each TCR beta V gene segment behaved as functional or pseudogenic. Donor age, sex, ethnicity and CMV serostatus were compiled together with the repertoire data. A later genetic analysis took genome-wide SNP genotypes for about three fifths of the roughly 670 donors and used that subset as a discovery cohort. All discovery cohort repertoires had been generated on a single sequencing platform. Both class I and class II loci were covered by HLA typing, at four-digit resolution. The number of donors typed differed by locus, with roughly 620-630 for A, B, C, DRB1 and DQB1, more than 500 for DQA1, approximately 570 for DPA1, and around 450 for DPB1. Roughly five DR-DQ haplotypes were treated as single units for association and clustering because of strong linkage in the cohort. On average, approximately 250,000 unique TCR beta nucleotide sequences were sequenced per donor among some 430 genotyped donors of the cohort, with 15% to 20% of those sequences being non-productive.

Receptors were amplified or captured by the immunoSEQ multiplex PCR assay. A mixture of 60 forward primers for TCR Vbeta segments and 13 reverse primers for TCR Jbeta segments was used in the multiplex PCR. Amplification of the CDR3 region of rearranged TCR beta genes was performed with a multiplex PCR assay on genomic DNA. The Illumina HiSeq System was used to sequence the amplified TCR beta libraries as 87-base-pair reads. Per the original workflow: In a later analysis, 70 million to 95 million unique TCR beta chains were counted across the 650 to 700 repertoires, and approximately 11 million of these chains were shared by at least two donors. A nearest-neighbor algorithm error-corrected the raw reads and collapsed the reads into unique sequences, merging closely related sequences to remove PCR and sequencing errors. Alignment of CDR3 sequences to IMGT reference sequences was used to assign V, D and J gene segments. For a sequence to be retained, at least a six-nucleotide match to both a V gene segment and a J gene segment was required. A rearrangement counted as productive if the CDR3 had no stop codons and remained in frame with V and J, and every other rearrangement counted as non-productive. Following IMGT convention, CDR3 was defined as the stretch from the second conserved V-encoded cysteine up to the conserved J-encoded phenylalanine. The earlier analysis of about 610 of the donors excluded sequences that lacked an unambiguous match to a single V gene segment. In an earlier analysis of about 590 of the donors, a V segment was called functional when productive rearrangements were above 56.7%, and segregating when the standard deviation between donors exceeded 5%. A statistical classification framework was developed to diagnose cytomegalovirus status using the catalog of TCR beta chain sequences. In a later analysis, V and J genes were assigned by comparing TCR nucleotide sequences against IMGT/GENE-DB human TR gene sequences. In a later analysis, CDR3 sequences and most-parsimonious VDJ recombination scenarios were assigned using the TCRdist pipeline. A later analysis defined each TCR beta chain by its CDR3 amino acid sequence plus V-gene family, and excluded reads lacking a unique V-gene family. To address suspected cross-contamination and a sequencing artifact, a later analysis removed several hundred highly shared, low-generation-probability nucleotide sequences. A later analysis calculated a clonal expansion index for each public chain from normalized within-repertoire ranks of inferred template counts. In a later analysis, generation probabilities were computed with a VDJ recombination model fitted to out-of-frame rearrangements, and the resulting probabilities were checked against IGoR. Hypergeometric tests were used in a later analysis to score TCR-TCR, TCR-HLA and TCR-CMV co-occurrence, with a repertoire-size bias correction applied to the TCR pairs. In a later analysis, false discovery rates were estimated by permuting HLA or CMV assignments 20 times. In a later analysis, co-occurring TCRs were grouped using DBSCAN, with TCRdist sequence similarity added in when clustering inside HLA-allele-positive subsets. Repertoires with fewer than 30,000 or more than 120,000 public chains, plus five repertoires with anomalous nucleotide sharing, were excluded from co-occurrence clustering. Not all clones reach the TCRdb copy of this immuneACCESS table, which keeps in-frame sequences only. Checked studies attribute under half of the gap to unresolved V genes and leave the rest unexplained. The DNA was the basis for D and trimming; V, J and clone size are from that table. For this sample the table gives some 100,000 clones, of which 81% were detected only once. The biggest ten clones account for around 2.2% of the sample.

On this clone: Its antigen specificity is not known. No much larger clone is present one base from it, and per-base qualities are unavailable.

The cohort was made up of 650 to 700 healthy bone marrow donors. All cohort members were sampled while nominally healthy, although unrecorded immune exposures were likely present. The donor was CMV seronegative and was included in the group of approximately 350 seronegative cohort members. A peripheral blood sample was provided by each donor, and peripheral blood mononuclear cells were used for TCR beta sequencing. Genomic DNA was extracted from the blood cell samples with the Qiagen DNeasy Blood Extraction Kit. What the authors observed across the whole study: Some IMGT-functional V segments, including TRBV6-2 and TRBV6-3, could not be distinguished by the 87-base-pair reads and were therefore excluded. Because HLA typing was unavailable for some donors at each locus, only the typed subset was used in association tests. According to the authors, the approach could potentially be generalized to other disease states and immunological phenotypes. A total of about 180 TCR beta chains were listed by the study as associated with cytomegalovirus. Assigning TCR associations to individual alleles was difficult when HLA alleles, especially DR and DQ, strongly co-occurred. In a later genetic analysis, fewer N-insertions in productive TCRs were reported among donors in an Asian-associated ancestry cluster than the roughly 700-donor mean. Linkage disequilibrium might explain the correlated functional status among segregating V segments, but an unknown experimental factor could not be ruled out. Because counts were too low, seventeen rarely observed V segments, including chromosome 9 orphons, were excluded from the earlier analysis of 587 of the donors. In a later analysis, HLA-associated TCR beta chains showed more clonal expansion and lower generation probabilities than non-associated chains that were equally common. A later genetic analysis associated a missense DCLRE1C variant with V-gene and J-gene trimming of TCR beta chains, and an independent cohort replicated the association. Broadly in line with IMGT annotations, most TCR beta V segments showed up in productive rearrangements about 87% or about 30% of the time in an earlier analysis of some 590 of the donors. Roughly uniform sequencing depth across donors was assumed in presence/absence analyses, although this assumption may not hold. A later analysis found that most CMV-associated TCR beta chains appeared HLA-restricted, with HLA associations seemingly driven largely by CMV exposure. A later analysis found that TCR association rates varied across HLA loci, with DRB1 alleles showing the most associated TCRs and HLA-C alleles the fewest. This cohort had only TCR beta chains sequenced, and the lack of alpha or paired-chain data limited which features could be detected. A few of the identified cytomegalovirus-associated TCR beta chains were confirmed in vitro to be specific for cytomegalovirus antigens. A further reported finding was that TCR beta sequences accurately predicted the HLA-A and HLA-B alleles for most subjects in the first cohort. Most TCR sequences were observed very rarely across donors, whereas some public TCRs were present in many individuals. A cluster of highly shared sequence variants was judged likely to be a technical artifact of the sequencing pipeline. The classifier was reported to diagnose cytomegalovirus status with high specificity and sensitivity in both the original and validation cohorts. In a later analysis, around 17,000 TCR beta sequences were associated with specific HLA alleles at a false discovery rate of 0.05. Several of the top co-occurrence clusters appeared to be linked to parvovirus B19, influenza, CMV and Epstein-Barr virus, according to a later analysis. CMV serostatus was the only immune exposure information available for the cohort.

Reading from cysteine to phenylalanine, the CDR3 counts 15 amino acids. This entry keeps only the CDR3 DNA: 45 bases, framed from base 1. CDR1 and CDR2 were assigned from the germline V gene (reference sequence) as LNHDA and SQIVND. V and J are trimmed by 4 bases and 4 bases, and the gene matches miss 4 bases of the junction. Specimen: PBMCs. This TCR derives from a woman in her 30s in good health and CMV-seronegative. This sequence uses TRBV19 and TRBJ2-3; TRBD2 matches 11 bases in the middle. The DNA sequence is TGTGCCAGTAGTACACTAGCGGGAGCCGCAGATACGCAGTATTTT. Translation gives CASSTLAGAADTQYF.